Sequencing of this TCR beta chain was carried out in a study of technical replicates of blood from a few donors. There are 15 residues in the CDR3. V lost 2 bases and J lost 2, with 12 bases in between. Germline V lookup: CDR1 SNHLY, CDR2 FYNNEI. TCRdb keeps only in-frame clones here, not all; method: immunoSEQ multiplex PCR. This table has 50,000 to 65,000 clones, roughly nine tenths appearing once. The rearrangement uses TRBV2 and TRBJ1-2; TRBD1 might be the D (6 bases). This TCR was recovered from a human donor in good health. Some clones in this sample may be carry-over from other donors' samples. Sequenced material: PBMCs. The CDR3 region is CASSEYNRANYGYTF. CDR3 nucleotide sequence: TGTGCCAGCAGTGAATATAACAGGGCGAACTATGGCTACACCTTC. The full variable domain, in which reference TRBV2 and TRBJ1-2 provide the parts outside the CDR3, is EPEVTQTPSHQVTQMGQEVILRCVPISNHLYFYWYRQILGQKVEFLVSFYNNEISEKSEIFDDQFSVERPDGSNFTLKIRSTKLEDSAMYFCASSEYNRANYGYTFGSGTRLTVV.